Below are 28 T cell receptor beta chains sequenced from a single sample in a study of blood T cells in healthy people across ages. A second PCR, run for about 7 to 11 cycles, used a sample-barcoded 5' primer plus a J-beta primer mix. TCRdb redid the calling of the 5' RACE reads with MiXCR, one entry per CDR3 protein. The sample consists of over 1,500,000 distinct CDR3 sequences, about 50% of them appearing once. Sequences were obtained from blood. Source of these receptors: a woman aged 40 to 50 in good health.

The chain uses TRBV5-6 and TRBJ2-3; a possible D gene is TRBD2 (6 bases). Trimming pared 2 bases from V and 0 bases from J, leaving 22 bases between. The CDR3 has 19 amino acids. The V gene's germline CDR1 is SGHDT and CDR2 YYEEEE. CDR3 sequence reads: CASSLIPGLTNPSTDTQYF. CDR3 sequence (DNA): TGTGCCAGCAGCTTAATACCGGGACTCACTAACCCCAGCACAGATACGCAGTATTTT.

The chain carries TRBV7-2 and TRBJ2-5, with D maybe TRBD1 (7 bases). The CDR3 runs 18 residues. From germline, CDR1 is SGHTA and CDR2 FQGNSA. Trimming cost V 6 bases and J 3 bases, with 26 bases left between them. Here the CDR3 reads CASRKDRRLRTGEETQYF. As DNA, the CDR3 is TGTGCCAGCAGAAAGGACAGGCGGTTAAGAACGGGGGAAGAGACCCAGTACTTC.

The genes are TRBV5-6 and TRBJ2-5, with no clear D. Per germline, CDR1 SGHDT and CDR2 YYEEEE. The CDR3 totals 15 residues. V gave up 3 bases and J gave up 1 base, with 13 bases separating them. The CDR3, as DNA: TGTGCCAGCAGCTCGACGCTAACACCCCAAGAGACCCAGTACTTC. Translated: CASSSTLTPQETQYF.

This chain joins TRBV6-2 or TRBV6-3 and TRBJ2-5; a weak D match, TRBD2 (5 bases). The end of the DNA fits TRBJ2-7 better, so the J call may be wrong. Germline-derived CDR1 and CDR2 are MNHEY and SVGEGT. This CDR3 spans 16 amino acids. This CDR3 reads CASSDGLLKSHYEQYF. DNA for the CDR3: TGTGCCAGCAGTGACGGACTTTTAAAATCCCATTACGAGCAGTACTTC.

This clonotype was seen a few times. The chain is built from TRBV5-1 and TRBJ2-3; D possibly corresponds to TRBD1 (5 bases). The CDR3 runs 14 residues. V was cut by 4 bases and J by 4 bases, with 13 bases left in between. The germline V gene encodes CDR1 SGHRS and CDR2 YFSETQ. The DNA of the CDR3 is TGCGCCAGCAGCCAGAGAGAACAGGCAGATACGCAGTATTTT. Encoded protein: CASSQREQADTQYF.

This rearrangement joins TRBV15 to TRBJ2-3; 12 bases align to TRBD2. The CDR3 length is 18 residues. Germline values: CDR1 LNHNV, CDR2 YYDKDF (reference sequence). With 0 bases clipped from V and 2 bases from J, the junction kept 6 bases outside the gene matches. The DNA of the CDR3 is TGTGCCACCAGCAGAGATAGTCTAGCGGGGGGGATCACAGATACGCAGTATTTT. Protein sequence: CATSRDSLAGGITDTQYF.

The V call is TRBV28, the J call TRBJ1-5; 8 bases fit TRBD1. The V gene's germline CDR1 is MDHEN and CDR2 SYDVKM. CDR3 length equals 14 residues. J lost 9 bases, V lost 6 bases, and 10 bases had no gene match. The CDR3 region has the DNA TGTGCCAGCAGGACCGGACAGGGCCGGGGGCCCCAGCATTTT. Its translation is CASRTGQGRGPQHF.

This clonotype appeared many times. The J gene is TRBJ2-5, the V gene TRBV4-3, with a tentative D call TRBD2 (6 bases). CDR1 and CDR2 from the germline V gene are LGHNA and YSLEER. CDR3 size: 15 residues. Trimming left V 0 bases short and J 1 base short, with 9 bases between. CDR3 residues: CASSQDRGTQETQYF. CDR3 nucleotide sequence: TGCGCCAGCAGCCAAGATCGGGGGACCCAAGAGACCCAGTACTTC.

Only a few counts were recorded for this clonotype. The rearrangement joins TRBV20-1 to TRBJ2-4, with no clear D. The ends were cut back, 5 bases at V and 1 base at J, with 12 bases in the middle. Germline V gene data show CDR1 as DFQATT and CDR2 as SNEGSKA (reference sequence). The CDR3 length is 14 residues. The CDR3 is CSAYSQPAKNIQYF. Written as DNA, the CDR3 is TGCAGTGCTTATAGTCAGCCGGCCAAAAACATTCAGTACTTC.

The V gene is TRBV27, the J gene TRBJ2-3; 10 bases fit TRBD2. V gave up 5 bases and J gave up 5 bases; unmatched junction bases: 13. This CDR3 spans 17 amino acids. CDR1 MNHEY and CDR2 SMNVEV come from the germline V gene (reference sequence). The CDR3 DNA reads TGTGCCAGCAGTCTCCCTCAGAGCGGGGGGGCCTTAGATACGCAGTATTTT. Residues: CASSLPQSGGALDTQYF.

Here the CDR3 reads CASSLQTGGALADGVETQYF. In DNA, the CDR3 is TGTGCCAGCTCACTACAAACAGGGGGCGCGCTAGCGGACGGTGTTGAGACCCAGTACTTC. The V gene is TRBV18, the J gene TRBJ2-7, with TRBD1 matching 9 bases. The DNA end favors TRBJ2-5, so the J call may be wrong. CDR1 is KGHSH, CDR2 LQKENI, per germline. The CDR3 runs 20 residues.

CDR3 protein: CASSQDWGYNQPQHF. The CDR3 nucleotides are TGCGCCAGCAGCCAAGATTGGGGATACAATCAGCCCCAGCATTTT. The chain links TRBV4-3 to TRBJ1-5, with no clear D. CDR1 and CDR2 from the germline V gene are LGHNA and YSLEER. V shed 0 bases and J shed 3 bases, with 9 bases lying between them. This CDR3 is 15 amino acids long.

The sample holds many counts of this clonotype. One end of the junction varies from germline; a read error may be responsible. V is TRBV7-2 and J is TRBJ2-3, with 8 bases identical to TRBD2. The CDR3 extends over 15 amino acids. CDR1 and CDR2 from the germline V gene are SGHTA and FQGNSA. The CDR3 coding sequence is TGTGCCAGCAGTTTAGCGGGATCCCGCACAGATACGCAGTATTTT. This codes for CASSLAGSRTDTQYF.

In this sample, this clonotype turned up a few times. The rearrangement joins TRBV29-1 to TRBJ2-1; 9 nucleotides align to TRBD1. Per the germline V gene, CDR1 is SQVTM and CDR2 is ANQGSEA. The CDR3 extends over 13 amino acids. Losses at the gene ends were 7 bases for V and 6 bases for J; bases not matched to a gene: 7. DNA for the CDR3: TGCAGCGGAGCCGGGACAGGGATCAATGAGCAGTTCTTC. It specifies CSGAGTGINEQFF.

The rearrangement uses TRBV6-1 and TRBJ1-6, with D possibly being TRBD1 (5 bases). Trimming took 5 bases from V and 10 from J, leaving 12 bases between them. The CDR3 is made up of 13 amino acids. Germline CDR1 MNHNS, CDR2 SASEGT. CDR3 sequence: CASSIGHLSPLHF. Here the CDR3 DNA reads TGTGCCAGCAGTATCGGACATCTGTCACCCCTCCACTTT.

This chain uses TRBV27 with TRBJ2-3; 10 nucleotides line up with TRBD1. The CDR3 runs to 15 residues. Germline lookup yields CDR1 MNHEY and CDR2 SMNVEV (reference sequence). V lost 6 bases, J lost 6 bases, and 9 bases stayed unmatched. CDR3 DNA: TGTGCCAGCAGCCCTTGGGGACAGGGGTTCGATACGCAGTATTTT. This translates into CASSPWGQGFDTQYF.

V and J are TRBV4-3 and TRBJ1-6, with no clear D. V shed 0 bases and J shed 10 bases, with 10 bases lying between them. The CDR3 spans 14 residues. Looked up from germline, CDR1 is LGHNA and CDR2 is YSLEER. The CDR3 DNA reads as TGCGCCAGCAGCCAAGATCATATGGTATCACCCCTCCACTTT. It codes for CASSQDHMVSPLHF.

The chain carries TRBV11-2 and TRBJ2-3, with 12 bases aligning to TRBD2. Germline V gene sequence: CDR1 SGHAT, CDR2 FQNNGV. This CDR3 has 17 residues. With V trimmed by 4 bases and J by 3 bases, 8 bases remained unmatched. Here the CDR3 DNA reads TGTGCCAGCAGCTACTTCGGCGGGACTAGCGGGACAGATACGCAGTATTTT. It codes for CASSYFGGTSGTDTQYF.

J is TRBJ2-5 and V is TRBV29-1; 9 bases are shared with TRBD2. Losses at the gene ends were 4 bases for V and 7 bases for J; bases not matched to a gene: 7. The CDR3 totals 13 residues. The germline gives CDR1 SQVTM, CDR2 ANQGSEA. In nucleotides, the CDR3 is TGCAGCGTTGTACCTAGCGGGGAATGGACCCAGTACTTC. Protein sequence: CSVVPSGEWTQYF. The full variable domain, completed using reference TRBV29-1 and TRBJ2-5, is SAVISQKPSRDICQRGTSLTIQCQVDSQVTMMFWYRQQPGQSLTLIATANQGSEATYESGFVIDKFPISRPNLTFSTLTVSNMSPEDSSIYLCSVVPSGEWTQYFGPGTRLLVL.

The sample holds one count of this clonotype. A much larger clone differs from this one at a single base, so this may be a read error. V and J are TRBV5-1 and TRBJ2-3; D possibly corresponds to TRBD2 (6 bases). V was trimmed by 1 base and J by 6 bases, leaving 18 bases between them. Germline V gives CDR1 SGHRS, CDR2 YFSETQ. CDR3 size: 16 residues. CDR3 coding DNA: TGCGCCAGCAGCTTGCCCCTAACAGCGGGTTTGGATACGCAGTATTTT. Encoded protein: CASSLPLTAGLDTQYF. The full variable domain, completed using reference TRBV5-1 and TRBJ2-3, is KAGVTQTPRYLIKTRGQQVTLSCSPISGHRSVSWYQQTPGQGLQFLFEYFSETQRNKGNFPGRFSGRQFSNSRSEMNVSTLELGDSALYLCASSLPLTAGLDTQYFGPGTRLTVL.

This clonotype has a handful of counts. This chain joins TRBV20-1 and TRBJ1-6; D not resolved. CDR3 size: 13 residues. CDR1 and CDR2 from the germline V gene are DFQATT and SNEGSKA (reference sequence). V lost 6 bases, J lost 7 bases, and 13 bases lay in between. This chain's CDR3 is CSAHTAPNSPLHF. DNA for the CDR3: TGCAGTGCCCATACGGCCCCAAATTCACCCCTCCACTTT.

This clonotype was found a few times. This chain joins TRBV6-1 and TRBJ2-5; possibly TRBD1 or TRBD2 for D (6 bases each). The last part of the DNA fits TRBJ2-7 better; the J call may be wrong. This CDR3 has 14 residues. Germline V gives CDR1 MNHNS, CDR2 SASEGT. DNA for the CDR3: TGTGCCAGCAGTGATACCGGGGGCGGGTACGAGCAGTACTTC. Translating gives CASSDTGGGYEQYF.

The chain recombines TRBV10-3 with TRBJ1-5, with TRBD1 as a possible D gene (6 bases). Germline CDR1 and CDR2: ENHRY and SYGVKD. V lost 4 bases and J 5 bases, leaving 27 bases between the germline ends. The CDR3 length is 19 residues. CDR3 amino acids: CAISGRYDRLPPSDQPQHF. The CDR3 region has the DNA TGTGCCATCAGTGGACGTTATGACAGGCTTCCTCCATCTGATCAGCCCCAGCATTTT.

This chain joins TRBV28 and TRBJ2-6, with D unclear. V was shortened by 4 bases and J by 8 bases, with 12 bases between the two germline ends. Germline-derived CDR1 and CDR2 are MDHEN and SYDVKM. The CDR3 sequence is 14 residues long. The CDR3: CASSSESRPNVLTF. As DNA, the CDR3 is TGTGCCAGCAGTTCCGAAAGTAGACCCAACGTCCTGACTTTC.

CDR3: CSVGPAAGLAVYNEQFF. Written as DNA, the CDR3 is TGCAGCGTTGGCCCCGCCGCGGGGCTAGCGGTTTACAATGAGCAGTTCTTC. The chain recombines TRBV29-1 with TRBJ2-1; 7 bases are shared with TRBD2. Per the germline V gene, CDR1 is SQVTM and CDR2 is ANQGSEA. CDR3 length: 17 amino acids. The V gene end was trimmed by 4 bases and the J gene end by 4 bases; junction bases not matched to a gene: 16.

This sequence joins TRBV6-6 and TRBJ1-5; D not resolved. V lost 2 bases to trimming and J lost 4 bases, with 15 bases between them. The CDR3 loop spans 16 amino acids. From germline, CDR1 is MNHNY and CDR2 SVGAGI (reference sequence). Here the CDR3 reads CASSYLPLGLNQPQHF. The CDR3 DNA is TGTGCCAGCAGTTACCTTCCGTTGGGGTTGAATCAGCCCCAGCATTTT.

J is TRBJ2-7 and V is TRBV5-1; the match to TRBD1 covers 10 bases. The V segment lost 4 bases and the J segment 4 bases; nucleotides outside the gene matches: 8. This CDR3 has 15 amino acids. Germline V gene data show CDR1 as SGHRS and CDR2 as YFSETQ. The CDR3 DNA sequence: TGCGCCAGCAGCCTCCCATGGACAGGGGGATACGAGCAGTACTTC. As protein: CASSLPWTGGYEQYF.

The rearrangement uses TRBV7-9 and TRBJ2-1; D remains ambiguous. The CDR3 has 14 residues. Between the trimmed V and J ends, which lost 1 base and 10 bases, there was a span of 14 bases. Germline CDR1 SEHNR, CDR2 FQNEAQ (reference sequence). The DNA for the CDR3 is TGTGCCAGCAGCTTAGGTCCCGTAGGGTGGGAGCAGTTCTTC. Protein: CASSLGPVGWEQFF.